The clone carrying this T cell receptor (beta chain) appeared many times. TCRdb itself ran the 5' RACE reads through MiXCR, one entry per CDR3 protein. The table shows some 250,000 distinct CDR3 sequences, with roughly 25% occurring only once. The data stem from a study of CD8 T cells in ankylosing spondylitis. Sequenced material: blood, either unsorted or a sorted T cell fraction (not recorded which). The clonotype was recovered from a male donor with ankylosing spondylitis or in good health (not recorded which).

As DNA, the CDR3 is TGTGCCAGCAGCAAATGGCCAGGGTCCTACCTGAATCAGCCCCAGCATTTT. Its protein product is CASSKWPGSYLNQPQHF. This sequence joins TRBV21-1 and TRBJ1-5. TRBV21-1 is a documented pseudogene. This CDR3 has 17 amino acids.